A single sample gave rise to the 21 T cell receptor beta chains below, sequenced in a study of sequential checkpoint blockade in melanoma (dated by TCRdb to between 2017 and 2020). Libraries came from the immunoSEQ multiplex PCR assay. TCRdb re-hosts the immuneACCESS table, in-frame sequences only. Its copies lack some clones; in the studies checked, an unresolved V gene accounts for under half of them, and the cause for the rest is not known. In this sample the table shows 6,000 to 8,000 clones, 20% of which occur a single time. The leading ten clones occupy more than 10% of the sample. This specimen's treatment or condition label, interpreted: randomized to nivolumab then ipilimumab (arm A) or the reverse (arm B). The source material was tumor tissue (inferred from file names), sampled from a patient given nivolumab and ipilimumab in sequence. Receptor source: a human donor with melanoma.

This clone was seen more than once but under ten times. This chain uses TRBV18 with TRBJ1-2; TRBD1 matches 9 bases. CDR3 length: 16 residues. V lost 6 bases, J lost 7 bases, and 15 bases stayed unmatched. Germline V CDR1 and CDR2: KGHSH, LQKENI. The CDR3 here is CASSQRSGTGIGGYTF. As DNA, the CDR3 is TGTGCCAGCTCGCAACGATCCGGGACAGGGATCGGTGGCTACACCTTC.

With respect to this clone: At one of its ends the junction is not consistent with the germline gene, which may arise from a read error. The chain uses TRBV6-8 and TRBJ2-2; D not resolved. This CDR3 spans 13 amino acids. CDR1 and CDR2 (germline): MNHGY, SAAAGT. The DNA of the CDR3 is TGTGCCAGCAGTGACTCAGGCACCGGGGAGCTGTTTTTT. Encoded protein: CASSDSGTGELFF.

There are many counts of this clone. The rearrangement links TRBV6-8 to TRBJ2-7; D is possibly TRBD1 (5 bases). V was trimmed by 5 bases and J by 7 bases, leaving 12 bases between them. Germline CDR1 MNHGY, CDR2 SAAAGT. The CDR3 is made up of 12 amino acids. CDR3 nucleotide sequence: TGTGCCAGCAGTAAGACAGAAGCTGAGCAGTACTTC. As protein: CASSKTEAEQYF.

There are a few counts of this clone. This chain joins TRBV30 and TRBJ2-6, with D unclear. V lost 3 bases, J lost 2 bases, and 8 bases lay in between. Germline lookup yields CDR1 GTSNPN and CDR2 SVGIG (reference sequence). This CDR3 contains 14 residues. CDR3 sequence: CAWRERAGANVLTF. The CDR3, as DNA: TGTGCCTGGAGGGAGCGTGCTGGGGCCAACGTCCTGACTTTC.

The V gene is TRBV5-1, the J gene TRBJ1-1; D not resolved. Trimming left V 0 bases short and J 2 bases short, with 8 bases between. CDR3 length: 14 residues. From germline, CDR1 is SGHRS and CDR2 YFSETQ. CDR3 sequence: CASSLEGKNTEAFF. The CDR3 nucleotides read TGCGCCAGCAGCTTGGAAGGGAAAAACACTGAAGCTTTCTTT.

The rearrangement links TRBV18 to TRBJ1-3; no reliable D call. Germline CDR1 KGHSH, CDR2 LQKENI. This CDR3 contains 14 residues. The V and J ends lost 0 bases and 8 bases respectively, with 11 bases between them. This CDR3 reads CASSPPSAYDTIYF. CDR3 nucleotides: TGTGCCAGCTCACCACCGTCGGCTTATGACACCATATATTTT.

The J gene is TRBJ2-1, the V gene TRBV29-1; no reliable D call. The CDR3 covers 13 residues. V lost 4 bases, J lost 10 bases, and 17 bases lay in between. Germline-derived CDR1 and CDR2 are SQVTM and ANQGSEA. The CDR3 DNA follows: TGCAGCGTTGCAGGAACCCATTTGGGGGAGCAGTTCTTC. Translating it yields CSVAGTHLGEQFF.

This clone was observed a handful of times. DNA for the CDR3: TGTGCCAGCAGCCAAATCGACCGGACTACTGAGCAGTTCTTC. It translates to CASSQIDRTTEQFF. The chain links TRBV14 to TRBJ2-1, with a possible D match to TRBD2 (6 bases). Germline CDR1 and CDR2: SGHDN and FVKESK. CDR3 length equals 14 residues. Trimming pared 2 bases from V and 9 bases from J, leaving 14 bases between. Using reference TRBV14 and TRBJ2-1 for the parts outside the CDR3, the full variable domain is EAGVTQFPSHSVIEKGQTVTLRCDPISGHDNLYWYRRVMGKEIKFLLHFVKESKQDESGMPNNRFLAERTGGTYSTLKVQPAELEDSGVYFCASSQIDRTTEQFFGPGTRLTVL.

This clone occurred a few times. The V and J genes are TRBV6-8 and TRBJ1-5; 8 positions match TRBD1. CDR1 MNHGY and CDR2 SAAAGT come from the germline V gene. The CDR3 sequence is 15 residues long. Germline trimming cut 6 bases from V and 0 bases from J; bases unmatched to any gene: 4. CDR3 coding DNA: TGTGCCAGCAGGGTGACAGGGGATAGCAATCAGCCCCAGCATTTT. Protein product: CASRVTGDSNQPQHF.

This clone showed up many times. CDR3 DNA: TGCGCCAGCAGCCAAGATTTGGTTCGGACTAATGAAAAACTGTTTTTT. It translates to CASSQDLVRTNEKLFF. The gene calls are TRBV4-1 and TRBJ1-4, with D unresolved. The CDR3 totals 16 residues. V was cut by 0 bases and J by 2 bases, with 10 bases left in between. Germline V CDR1 and CDR2: MGHRA, YSYEKL.

This clone came up many times. The CDR3 loop is CASSWQGGNTEAFF. The CDR3 nucleotides read TGTGCCAGCAGCTGGCAAGGAGGGAACACTGAAGCTTTCTTT. V usage is TRBV11-3 and J usage is TRBJ1-1; no firm D call. This CDR3 spans 14 amino acids. The germline CDR1 and CDR2 sequences are SGHNT and YENEEA. Deletions cut 4 bases from V and 1 base from J, with 10 bases between.

This clone has at least ten counts. This sequence joins TRBV11-3 and TRBJ2-2, with D perhaps TRBD2 (5 bases). V shed 5 bases and J shed 4 bases, with 14 bases lying between them. The CDR3 has 15 amino acids. From germline, CDR1 is SGHNT and CDR2 YENEEA. The CDR3 is CASSPEGSTTGELFF. The CDR3 DNA reads TGTGCCAGCAGCCCCGAGGGATCGACCACCGGGGAGCTGTTTTTT.

Only a few counts were recorded for this clone. The chain links TRBV7-7 to TRBJ1-6; no clear D. Germline assignment: CDR1 SSHAT and CDR2 FNYEAQ (reference sequence). There are 15 residues in the CDR3. The V gene lost 5 bases and the J gene lost 3 bases, with 11 bases spanning the gap. CDR3 coding DNA: TGTGCCAGCAGCCGGACGGAGCTCTATAATTCACCCCTCCACTTT. Translating it yields CASSRTELYNSPLHF.

There are a few counts of this clone. This rearrangement joins TRBV19 to TRBJ1-6; weak D call: TRBD1 (5 bases). CDR3 length: 15 amino acids. The germline CDR1 and CDR2 sequences are LNHDA and SQIVND (reference sequence). V lost 0 bases, J lost 7 bases, and 10 bases lay in between. CDR3 loop: CASSIDLRANSPLHF. The CDR3 nucleotides read TGTGCCAGTAGTATAGATCTCAGGGCCAATTCACCCCTCCACTTT.

The rearrangement joins TRBV5-1 to TRBJ1-5, with D unclear. This CDR3 has 16 amino acids. V was trimmed by 0 bases and J by 4 bases, leaving 14 bases between them. CDR1 SGHRS and CDR2 YFSETQ come from the germline V gene. In nucleotides, the CDR3 is TGCGCCAGCAGCTTGGGCGGTGAGGTCCGGAATCAGCCCCAGCATTTT. Protein: CASSLGGEVRNQPQHF. Combining the CDR3 with reference TRBV5-1 and TRBJ1-5 gives the whole variable domain KAGVTQTPRYLIKTRGQQVTLSCSPISGHRSVSWYQQTPGQGLQFLFEYFSETQRNKGNFPGRFSGRQFSNSRSEMNVSTLELGDSALYLCASSLGGEVRNQPQHFGDGTRLSIL.

The chain links TRBV5-1 to TRBJ2-2, with 9 bases lining up with TRBD2. CDR1 and CDR2 from the germline V gene are SGHRS and YFSETQ. The CDR3 loop spans 16 amino acids. The trim removed 4 bases at V and 0 bases at J, leaving 4 bases unmatched. The CDR3 is CASSHRLAANTGELFF. The CDR3 DNA reads as TGCGCCAGCAGCCACAGACTAGCGGCGAACACCGGGGAGCTGTTTTTT.

A few counts support this clone. The rearrangement links TRBV6-8 to TRBJ1-6, with 8 nucleotides matching TRBD1. Germline V gene sequence: CDR1 MNHGY, CDR2 SAAAGT. This CDR3 contains 17 residues. The V segment lost 3 bases and the J segment 4 bases; nucleotides outside the gene matches: 8. The CDR3 protein is CASSYSRGPGYNSPLHF. CDR3 nucleotides: TGTGCCAGCAGTTATTCCAGGGGGCCGGGGTATAATTCACCCCTCCACTTT.

The chain has TRBV19 and TRBJ1-1; D is unclear. Trimming took off 7 bases at V and 6 bases at J, with 9 bases between the two ends. CDR1 and CDR2 (germline): LNHDA, SQIVND (reference sequence). The CDR3 runs 11 residues. CDR3 DNA: TGTGCCAGTACACGGCTCGCTGAAGCTTTCTTT. It encodes CASTRLAEAFF.

This clone was detected ten times or more. This chain joins TRBV6-8 and TRBJ1-6; perhaps TRBD1 as D (5 bases). The germline CDR1 and CDR2 sequences are MNHGY and SAAAGT. This CDR3 region has 16 residues. V was shortened by 3 bases and J by 8 bases, with 17 bases between the two germline ends. Here the CDR3 DNA reads TGTGCCAGCAGTTATGACCGGGACGAAGAGTATTCACCCCTCCACTTT. This translates into CASSYDRDEEYSPLHF.

CDR3 region: CASGLGTGPFYEQYF. The CDR3 DNA reads TGTGCTAGTGGTTTAGGGACAGGACCTTTCTACGAGCAGTACTTC. The rearrangement joins TRBV12-5 to TRBJ2-7; 8 bases fit TRBD1. V lost 3 bases, J lost 3 bases, and 7 bases stayed unmatched. CDR1 LGHNT and CDR2 FRNRAP come from the germline V gene. The CDR3 runs to 15 residues.

In its sample, this clone was seen a few times. The V gene is TRBV18, the J gene TRBJ1-5; no reliable D call. The germline CDR1 and CDR2 sequences are KGHSH and LQKENI. CDR3 length: 12 residues. Trimming cost V 3 bases and J 6 bases, with 6 bases left between them. In nucleotides, the CDR3 is TGTGCCAGCTCACCTGGAGGTCAGCCCCAGCATTTT. It specifies CASSPGGQPQHF.